Below are 10 T cell receptor beta chains sequenced from a single sample in a study of brain T cells in children with intractable seizures. The protocol was immunoSEQ multiplex PCR, while the TCRdb copy is restricted to in-frame clones and leaves out a portion. Of around 80,000 clones listed, around 90% are singletons. The sequenced sample was peripheral blood, obtained at surgery. The receptors derive from a girl aged 2-10 years with Rasmussen encephalitis and intractable seizures.

The chain has TRBV2 and TRBJ2-7; 10 positions agree with TRBD1. In germline, CDR1 is SNHLY, CDR2 FYNNEI. There are 12 residues in the CDR3. J was trimmed by 5 bases and V by 8 bases; bases with no gene match: 3. The CDR3, as DNA: TGTGCCAGCGGACAGGGGGATAACGAGCAGTACTTC. This gives the protein CASGQGDNEQYF.

The V and J genes are TRBV6-1 and TRBJ2-3, with 10 positions matching TRBD2. J was trimmed by 6 bases and V by 2 bases; bases with no gene match: 5. The CDR3 sequence is 15 residues long. Germline V lookup: CDR1 MNHNS, CDR2 SASEGT. CDR3 bases: TGTGCCAGCAGTGAACGCCTAGCGGGAGCCGATACGCAGTATTTT. As protein: CASSERLAGADTQYF.

This sequence joins TRBV7-8 and TRBJ2-1, with D perhaps matching TRBD1 (6 bases). V was pared by 5 bases and J by 9 bases, with 8 bases between. In germline, CDR1 is SGHVS, CDR2 FQNEAQ. The CDR3 consists of 11 residues. CDR3 residues: CASSQTGEQFF. DNA for the CDR3: TGTGCCAGCAGCCAGACAGGTGAGCAGTTCTTC.

This chain uses TRBV18 with TRBJ2-2, with 13 nucleotides matching TRBD2. This CDR3 has 19 amino acids. Germline CDR1 and CDR2: KGHSH and LQKENI. The trim removed 3 bases at V and 5 bases at J, leaving 12 bases unmatched. The CDR3 region has the DNA TGTGCCAGCTCACCGGGACTAGCGGGAAGGCTGAGGGATACCGGGGAGCTGTTTTTT. This encodes CASSPGLAGRLRDTGELFF.

This chain connects TRBV3-1 (or the pseudogene TRBV3-2) to TRBJ2-3; the D gene is possibly TRBD2 (6 bases). CDR1 LGHDT and CDR2 YNNKEL come from the germline V gene (reference sequence). V gave up 9 bases and J gave up 3 bases, with 25 bases separating them. This CDR3 spans 17 amino acids. Written as DNA, the CDR3 is TGTGCCAGTCCCCCTTCCCGGGACTCAGAACTAACAGATACGCAGTATTTT. Translating it yields CASPPSRDSELTDTQYF.

This rearrangement joins TRBV5-6 to TRBJ2-3; TRBD1 might be the D (6 bases). The germline V gene has CDR1 SGHDT and CDR2 YYEEEE. V lost 0 bases and J 10 bases, leaving 9 bases between the germline ends. The CDR3 consists of 12 residues. The CDR3 region is CASSLGGGPQYF. The CDR3 region has the DNA TGTGCCAGCAGCTTGGGAGGGGGTCCGCAGTATTTT.

The rearrangement uses TRBV27 and TRBJ1-6, with TRBD1 matching 8 bases. Unmatched junction bases numbered 7, after V lost 5 bases and J lost 10 bases. There are 14 residues in the CDR3. Looked up from germline, CDR1 is MNHEY and CDR2 is SMNVEV (reference sequence). The DNA for the CDR3 is TGTGCCAGCAGTCTGACAGGGGTTAGGTCACCCCTCCACTTT. Residues: CASSLTGVRSPLHF.

This rearrangement joins TRBV7-6 to TRBJ2-3; 8 nucleotides agree with TRBD2. CDR1 SGHVS and CDR2 FNYEAQ come from the germline V gene. J was trimmed by 3 bases and V by 5 bases; bases with no gene match: 10. The CDR3 totals 16 residues. This CDR3 reads CASSPEGASGTDTQYF. CDR3 bases: TGTGCCAGCAGCCCCGAAGGGGCTAGCGGGACAGATACGCAGTATTTT.

This chain joins TRBV23-1 and TRBJ2-5; D is uncertain. TRBV23-1 has ORF status, its function being uncertain. The CDR3 has 13 residues. Deletions cut 4 bases from V and 7 bases from J, with 13 bases between. CDR3 in amino acids: CASSLGSLVTQYF. The CDR3 nucleotides read TGCGCCAGCAGTCTGGGTAGCTTGGTGACCCAGTACTTC.

This clone was observed a few times. The chain uses TRBV6-4 and TRBJ2-3; the D is unclear. CDR3 length: 14 residues. V was cut by 3 bases and J by 1 base, with 8 bases left in between. Germline-derived CDR1 and CDR2 are MRHNA and SNTAGT. DNA of the CDR3: TGTGCCAGCAGTGAATTTCCGGGCACAGATACGCAGTATTTT. Residues: CASSEFPGTDTQYF.